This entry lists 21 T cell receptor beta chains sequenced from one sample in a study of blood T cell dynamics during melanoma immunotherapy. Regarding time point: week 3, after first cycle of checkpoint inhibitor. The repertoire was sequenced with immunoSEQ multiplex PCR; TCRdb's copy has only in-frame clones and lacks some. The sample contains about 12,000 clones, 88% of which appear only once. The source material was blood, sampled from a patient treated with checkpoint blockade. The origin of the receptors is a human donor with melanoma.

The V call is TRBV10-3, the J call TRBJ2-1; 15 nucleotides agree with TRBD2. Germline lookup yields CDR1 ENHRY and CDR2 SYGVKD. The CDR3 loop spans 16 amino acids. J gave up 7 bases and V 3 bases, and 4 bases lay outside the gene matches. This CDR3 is CAISDGLAGGRNEQFF. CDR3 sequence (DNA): TGTGCCATCAGTGACGGACTAGCGGGAGGGAGGAATGAGCAGTTCTTC.

This CDR3 reads CASSFLTEMNTEAFF. DNA of the CDR3: TGTGCCAGCAGTTTCTTAACGGAGATGAACACTGAAGCTTTCTTT. The genes are TRBV28 and TRBJ1-1; D call uncertain. Between the trimmed V and J ends, which lost 3 bases and 0 bases, there was a span of 11 bases. Germline CDR1 reads MDHEN; CDR2 reads SYDVKM. The CDR3 spans 15 residues.

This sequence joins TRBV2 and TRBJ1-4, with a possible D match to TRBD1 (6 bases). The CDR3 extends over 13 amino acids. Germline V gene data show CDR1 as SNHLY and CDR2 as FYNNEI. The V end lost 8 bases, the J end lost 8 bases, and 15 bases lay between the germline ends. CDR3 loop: CASEGGGLEKLFF. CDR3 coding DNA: TGTGCCAGCGAGGGGGGCGGTCTGGAAAAACTGTTTTTT.

Written as DNA, the CDR3 is TGTGCCAGCAGCTCAGGACAGGGGTGGAGCGAGCAGTACTTC. Encoded protein: CASSSGQGWSEQYF. V is TRBV7-9 and J is TRBJ2-7; 9 bases line up with TRBD1. The CDR3 spans 14 residues. Germline CDR1 is SEHNR and CDR2 is FQNEAQ (reference sequence). Trimming at V came to 4 bases and at J to 6 bases, leaving 7 bases not matched to a gene.

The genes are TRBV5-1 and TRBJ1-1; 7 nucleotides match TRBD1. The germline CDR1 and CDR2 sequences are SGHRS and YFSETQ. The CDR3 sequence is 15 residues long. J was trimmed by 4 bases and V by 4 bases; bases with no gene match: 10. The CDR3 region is CASSQGVVGGTEAFF. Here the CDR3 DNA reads TGCGCCAGCAGCCAGGGGGTGGTGGGCGGCACTGAAGCTTTCTTT.

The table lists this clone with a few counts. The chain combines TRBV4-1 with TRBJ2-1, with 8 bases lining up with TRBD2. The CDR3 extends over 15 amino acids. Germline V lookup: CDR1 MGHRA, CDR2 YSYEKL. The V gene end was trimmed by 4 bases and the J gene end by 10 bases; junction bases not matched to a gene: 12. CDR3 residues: CASSPTERENQEQFF. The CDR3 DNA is TGCGCCAGCAGCCCAACAGAGCGGGAGAACCAAGAGCAGTTCTTC.

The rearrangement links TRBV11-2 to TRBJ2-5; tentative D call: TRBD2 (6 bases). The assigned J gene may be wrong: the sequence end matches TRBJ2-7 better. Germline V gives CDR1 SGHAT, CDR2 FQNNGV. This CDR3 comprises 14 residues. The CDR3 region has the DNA TGTGCCAGCAGCTTGGCTAGCGCTAGCTACGAGCAGTACTTC. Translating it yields CASSLASASYEQYF.

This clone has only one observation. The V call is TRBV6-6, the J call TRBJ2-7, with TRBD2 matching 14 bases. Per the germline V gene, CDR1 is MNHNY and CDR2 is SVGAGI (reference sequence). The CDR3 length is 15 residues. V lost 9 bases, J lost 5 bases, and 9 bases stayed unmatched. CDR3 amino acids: CASTRLAGGKDEQYF. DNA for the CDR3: TGTGCCAGTACGAGACTAGCGGGAGGGAAGGACGAGCAGTACTTC.

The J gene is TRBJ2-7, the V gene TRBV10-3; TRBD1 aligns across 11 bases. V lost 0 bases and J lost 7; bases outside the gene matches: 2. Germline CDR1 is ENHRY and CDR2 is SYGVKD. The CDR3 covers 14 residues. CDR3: CAISESDRGREQYF. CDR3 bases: TGTGCCATCAGTGAGTCGGACAGGGGGCGGGAGCAGTACTTC.

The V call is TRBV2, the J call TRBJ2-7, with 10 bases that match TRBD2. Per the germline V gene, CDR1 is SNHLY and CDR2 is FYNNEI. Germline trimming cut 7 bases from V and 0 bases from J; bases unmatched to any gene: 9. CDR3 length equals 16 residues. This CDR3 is CASMWLAGVNSYEQYF. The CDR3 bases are TGTGCCAGCATGTGGCTAGCGGGAGTTAACTCCTACGAGCAGTACTTC.

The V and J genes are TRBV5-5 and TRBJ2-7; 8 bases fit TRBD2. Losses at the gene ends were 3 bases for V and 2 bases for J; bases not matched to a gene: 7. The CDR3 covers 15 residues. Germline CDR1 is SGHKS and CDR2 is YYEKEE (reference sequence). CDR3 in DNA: TGTGCCAGCAGCTCCTTGACTAGCGCCGCCTACGAGCAGTACTTC. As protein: CASSSLTSAAYEQYF.

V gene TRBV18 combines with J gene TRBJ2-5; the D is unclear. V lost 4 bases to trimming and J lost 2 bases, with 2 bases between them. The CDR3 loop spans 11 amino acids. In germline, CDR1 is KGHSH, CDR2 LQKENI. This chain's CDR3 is CASSRQETQYF. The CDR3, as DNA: TGTGCCAGCTCACGACAAGAGACCCAGTACTTC.

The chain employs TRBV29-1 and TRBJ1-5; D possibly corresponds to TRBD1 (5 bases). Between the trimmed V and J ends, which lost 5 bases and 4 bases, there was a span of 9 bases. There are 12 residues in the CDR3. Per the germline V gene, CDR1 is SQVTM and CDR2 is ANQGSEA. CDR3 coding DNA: TGCAGCGTTTCTGAGGGGAATCAGCCCCAGCATTTT. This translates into CSVSEGNQPQHF.

CDR3 region: CATWGPSQRWPGEQYF. CDR3 nucleotides: TGTGCCACCTGGGGCCCCTCCCAACGCTGGCCGGGCGAGCAGTACTTC. The chain has TRBV21-1 and TRBJ2-7; TRBD1, the table's D call, was not compared with the DNA. TRBV21-1 is a pseudogene locus. The CDR3 totals 16 residues.

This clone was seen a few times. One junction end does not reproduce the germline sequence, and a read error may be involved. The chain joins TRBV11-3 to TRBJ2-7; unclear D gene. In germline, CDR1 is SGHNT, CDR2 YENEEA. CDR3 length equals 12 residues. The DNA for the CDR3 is TGTGCCAGCAGCGTAGAGTCCTACGAGCAGTACTTC. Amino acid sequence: CASSVESYEQYF.

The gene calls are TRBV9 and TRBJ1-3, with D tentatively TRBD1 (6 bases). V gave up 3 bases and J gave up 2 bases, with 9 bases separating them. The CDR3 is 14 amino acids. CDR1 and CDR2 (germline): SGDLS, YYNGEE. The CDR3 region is CASSAQGAGNTIYF. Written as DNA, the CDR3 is TGTGCCAGCAGCGCACAGGGTGCTGGAAACACCATATATTTT.

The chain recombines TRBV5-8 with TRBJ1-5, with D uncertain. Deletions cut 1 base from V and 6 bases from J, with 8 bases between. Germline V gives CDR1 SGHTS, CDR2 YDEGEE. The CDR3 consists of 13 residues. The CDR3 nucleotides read TGTGCCAGCAGCTTGTACGGTACTCAGCCCCAGCATTTT. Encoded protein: CASSLYGTQPQHF.

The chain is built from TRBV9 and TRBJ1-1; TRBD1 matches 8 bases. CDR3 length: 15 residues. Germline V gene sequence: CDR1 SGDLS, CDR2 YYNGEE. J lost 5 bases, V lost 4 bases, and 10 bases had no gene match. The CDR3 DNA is TGTGCCAGCAGCTCAGGGGGCGGCGGGAGTACTGAAGCTTTCTTT. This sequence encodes CASSSGGGGSTEAFF.

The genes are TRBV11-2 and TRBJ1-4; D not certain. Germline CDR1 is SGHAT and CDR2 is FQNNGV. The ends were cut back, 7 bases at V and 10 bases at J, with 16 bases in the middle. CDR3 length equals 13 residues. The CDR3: CASTPSSVGKLFF. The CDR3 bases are TGTGCCAGCACCCCCTCTTCGGTCGGAAAACTGTTTTTT.

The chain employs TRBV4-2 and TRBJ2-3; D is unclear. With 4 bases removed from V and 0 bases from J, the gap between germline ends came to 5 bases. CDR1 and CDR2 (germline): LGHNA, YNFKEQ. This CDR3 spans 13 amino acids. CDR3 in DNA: TGTGCCAGCAGCCCAACTAGCACAGATACGCAGTATTTT. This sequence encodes CASSPTSTDTQYF.

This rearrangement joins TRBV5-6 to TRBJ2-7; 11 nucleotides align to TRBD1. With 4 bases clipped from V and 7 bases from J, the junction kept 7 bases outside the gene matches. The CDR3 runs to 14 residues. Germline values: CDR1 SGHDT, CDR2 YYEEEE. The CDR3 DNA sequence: TGTGCCAGCAGCCCCGGGACAGGGGGAGGTGAGCAGTACTTC. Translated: CASSPGTGGGEQYF.